Following are 17 T cell receptor beta chains from one sample sequenced in a study of cytomegalovirus exposure and HLA in healthy donors (dated by TCRdb to about 2017). The library was prepared using the immunoSEQ multiplex PCR assay. For the multiplex PCR, a mixture combining 60 forward primers for TCR Vbeta segments and 13 reverse primers for TCR Jbeta segments was used. TCRdb stores this immuneACCESS table with in-frame sequences only. Part of the clones is absent; in the studies checked, under half of the shortfall reflects unresolved V genes, and no reason is known for the rest. For this sample there are around 130,000 clones; roughly 80% appear just once. The top ten hold over 3% of the sample. Sample: PBMCs. The receptor source for this set is a woman aged 40 to 50 in good health and CMV-seronegative.

This chain joins TRBV9 and TRBJ1-1; D uncertain. This CDR3 is 15 amino acids long. Trimming took off 4 bases at V and 3 bases at J, with 16 bases between the two ends. The germline gives CDR1 SGDLS, CDR2 YYNGEE. The CDR3 sequence: CASSPLKRPDTEAFF. The CDR3 DNA follows: TGTGCCAGCAGCCCCCTTAAGAGGCCTGACACTGAAGCTTTCTTT.

The gene calls are TRBV28 and TRBJ2-5; 7 bases fit TRBD2. V shed 6 bases, J shed 1 base, and the junction held 5 bases outside the gene matches. The length of the CDR3 is 14 residues. Germline CDR1 is MDHEN and CDR2 is SYDVKM. Here the CDR3 reads CASSIPSGQETQYF. CDR3 DNA: TGTGCCAGCAGCATACCTAGCGGCCAAGAGACCCAGTACTTC. Full variable domain (outside the CDR3, taken from reference TRBV28 and TRBJ2-5): DVKVTQSSRYLVKRTGEKVFLECVQDMDHENMFWYRQDPGLGLRLIYFSYDVKMKEKGDIPEGYSVSREKKERFSLILESASTNQTSMYLCASSIPSGQETQYFGPGTRLLVL.

This clone turned up a few times. The genes are TRBV29-1 and TRBJ1-4; the D gene is possibly TRBD1 (6 bases). Per the germline V gene, CDR1 is SQVTM and CDR2 is ANQGSEA. V was trimmed by 0 bases and J by 4 bases, leaving 6 bases between them. The CDR3 extends over 13 amino acids. CDR3 in DNA: TGCAGCGTTGAAGAGGACAGTAATGAAAAACTGTTTTTT. This translates into CSVEEDSNEKLFF.

The J gene is TRBJ2-3, the V gene TRBV27; D is unresolved. The CDR3 consists of 12 residues. CDR1 is MNHEY and CDR2 is SMNVEV in the germline V gene (reference sequence). V was trimmed by 5 bases and J by 4 bases, leaving 7 bases between them. The CDR3 nucleotides read TGTGCCAGCAGTCCCATTCCAGATACGCAGTATTTT. It encodes CASSPIPDTQYF.

The gene calls are TRBV5-8 and TRBJ1-5, with D perhaps matching TRBD1 (5 bases). The CDR3 is 14 residues long. The germline V gene has CDR1 SGHTS and CDR2 YDEGEE. Trimming stripped 2 bases from V and 3 bases from J, with 9 bases between. CDR3: CASSFGTNNQPQHF. The CDR3 region has the DNA TGTGCCAGCAGCTTTGGGACTAACAATCAGCCCCAGCATTTT.

The J gene is TRBJ2-3, the V gene TRBV19; 9 nucleotides line up with TRBD1. This CDR3 has 17 amino acids. Trimming at V came to 5 bases and at J to 1 base, leaving 10 bases not matched to a gene. The germline CDR1 and CDR2 sequences are LNHDA and SQIVND (reference sequence). CDR3 loop: CASSSPFGTGRTDTQYF. CDR3 nucleotide sequence: TGTGCCAGTAGTTCCCCCTTTGGGACAGGGCGCACAGATACGCAGTATTTT.

J is TRBJ2-3 and V is TRBV4-2; TRBD2 matches at 8 bases. V shed 1 base and J 3 bases; nucleotides not matched to a gene: 3. The germline V gene has CDR1 LGHNA and CDR2 YNFKEQ. The CDR3 sequence is 15 residues long. CDR3 amino acids: CASSQVSGNTDTQYF. CDR3 in DNA: TGTGCCAGCAGCCAAGTTAGCGGGAATACAGATACGCAGTATTTT.

J is TRBJ2-2 and V is TRBV6-5; D may be TRBD1 (5 bases). V dropped 8 bases and J dropped 10 bases, with 17 bases sitting between them. Germline V gene sequence: CDR1 MNHEY, CDR2 SVGAGI. The CDR3 is 13 amino acids. CDR3 nucleotides: TGTGCCAGCGGGGCAGCGACTTACGAGGAGCTGTTTTTT. Residues: CASGAATYEELFF.

This clone was detected only once. V is TRBV11-2 and J is TRBJ1-6; possible D gene TRBD1, 5 bases. Germline CDR1 and CDR2: SGHAT and FQNNGV. V was pared by 1 base and J by 7 bases, with 11 bases between. The CDR3 spans 15 residues. The CDR3 protein is CASSLGPGWNSPLHF. CDR3 nucleotides: TGTGCCAGCAGCTTAGGTCCAGGGTGGAATTCACCCCTCCACTTT. The full variable domain, rest sourced from reference TRBV11-2 and TRBJ1-6, is EAGVAQSPRYKIIEKRQSVAFWCNPISGHATLYWYQQILGQGPKLLIQFQNNGVVDDSQLPKDRFSAERLKGVDSTLKIQPAKLEDSAVYLCASSLGPGWNSPLHFGNGTRLTVT.

The rearrangement uses TRBV27 and TRBJ1-1; TRBD1 matches 8 bases. Germline assignment: CDR1 MNHEY and CDR2 SMNVEV (reference sequence). This CDR3 is built from 15 residues. V trimming: 4 bases; J trimming: 1 base; junction bases outside the gene matches: 5. DNA for the CDR3: TGTGCCAGCAGTTACAGGGGGAACGGGAACACTGAAGCTTTCTTT. Its protein product is CASSYRGNGNTEAFF.

Here the CDR3 reads CTAGQGSGEQYF. Written as DNA, the CDR3 is TGTACCGCGGGACAGGGCTCTGGGGAGCAGTACTTC. This chain joins TRBV27 and TRBJ2-7; 9 bases are shared with TRBD1. Germline V gene sequence: CDR1 MNHEY, CDR2 SMNVEV (reference sequence). CDR3 length equals 12 residues.

In this sample, this clone turned up once. The V call is TRBV5-1, the J call TRBJ2-5; 8 bases are a match to TRBD2. This CDR3 comprises 14 residues. V lost 3 bases, J lost 3 bases, and 4 bases stayed unmatched. From germline, CDR1 is SGHRS and CDR2 YFSETQ. The CDR3 protein is CASSSLAGKETQYF. CDR3 DNA: TGCGCCAGCAGCTCTTTAGCGGGGAAAGAGACCCAGTACTTC.

The chain employs TRBV7-3 and TRBJ1-1, with a weak D call TRBD1 (6 bases). Trimming cost V 5 bases and J 3 bases, with 19 bases left between them. CDR3 length equals 16 residues. Germline V gene lookup returns CDR1 SGHTA and CDR2 FQGTGA. The CDR3 DNA sequence: TGTGCCAGCAGCCCCGATCTAGGGGGGGGATACACTGAAGCTTTCTTT. Protein sequence: CASSPDLGGGYTEAFF.

The chain recombines TRBV7-3 with TRBJ2-5, with D perhaps TRBD2 (5 bases). The CDR3 contains 14 residues. Trimming removed 0 bases from V and 4 bases from J, with 9 bases in between. Germline CDR1 reads SGHTA; CDR2 reads FQGTGA. Here the CDR3 reads CASSLTEGGETQYF. The CDR3 DNA is TGTGCCAGCAGCTTAACAGAGGGTGGAGAGACCCAGTACTTC.

The chain combines TRBV4-1 with TRBJ2-5, with TRBD2 matching 8 bases. CDR1 and CDR2 (germline): MGHRA, YSYEKL. Trimming cost V 6 bases and J 4 bases; bases outside gene matches: 7. The CDR3 runs 14 residues. CDR3 amino acids: CASRLREGRETQYF. The CDR3 bases are TGCGCCAGCAGACTACGGGAGGGCCGAGAGACCCAGTACTTC.

This clone was observed a single time. The chain carries TRBV9 and TRBJ2-2, with D unresolved. The CDR3 is 19 amino acids. Trimming left V 4 bases short and J 3 bases short, with 25 bases between. Looked up from germline, CDR1 is SGDLS and CDR2 is YYNGEE. The CDR3 DNA reads TGTGCCAGCAGCATCTCGAGTGAGGTCCCCAGAGGAGACACCGGGGAGCTGTTTTTT. Translating gives CASSISSEVPRGDTGELFF.

The DNA for the CDR3 is TGTGCCAGCAGCTTAACTGGCGGCAGCTCCCAAGAGACCCAGTACTTC. Protein sequence: CASSLTGGSSQETQYF. This sequence joins TRBV7-9 and TRBJ2-5; D is undetermined. This CDR3 comprises 16 residues. With 2 bases removed from V and 1 base from J, the gap between germline ends came to 14 bases. The V gene's germline CDR1 is SEHNR and CDR2 FQNEAQ (reference sequence).